This T cell receptor beta chain was sequenced for a study of identical twins. General study results and limits: For out-of-frame beta sequences, excess twin sharing was weaker. Models underestimated out-of-frame TCR alpha sharing in monozygotic twins.

CDR3 size: 15 residues. Germline values: CDR1 SGHRS, CDR2 YFSETQ. V was shortened by 4 bases and J by 4 bases, with 15 bases between the two germline ends. On this clonotype: Its antigen is not known.

Template switching supplied a universal primer site; unique molecular identifiers were carried on the cDNA. TCRdb re-called the 5' RACE reads with MiXCR, one entry per CDR3 protein. The sample lists about 920,000 distinct CDR3 sequences, roughly 12% seen once, with roughly 1.6% in the top ten. These data were also reused for a study on yellow fever vaccine responses in identical twins.

This sequence was found in a woman aged 18-30 years in good health. The rearrangement links TRBV5-1 to TRBJ2-1, with no clear D. Sequenced material: PBMCs. CDR3 sequence reads: CASSPRVDFYNEQFF. The CDR3 DNA is TGCGCCAGCAGCCCACGGGTCGATTTTTACAATGAGCAGTTCTTC.